Below, one TCR beta chain is given with its context. This specimen comes from a study of T cell changes during pregnancy in multiple sclerosis. TCRdb keeps only in-frame clones here, not all; method: immunoSEQ multiplex PCR. The data show about 92,000 clones, approximately 95% seen once. V lost 4 bases to trimming and J lost 1 base; unmatched junction nucleotides: 7. Per the germline V gene, CDR1 is SGHRS and CDR2 is YFSETQ. CDR3 size: 18 residues. The chain employs TRBV5-1 and TRBJ2-3, with 15 bases lining up with TRBD2. The sequencing used peripheral blood, collected in the first trimester of pregnancy. The TCR was taken from a female donor with multiple sclerosis, enrolled in a pregnancy study. CDR3 DNA sequence: TGCGCCAGCAGCGCCGGACTAGCGGGGGGGGAAGGCACAGATACGCAGTATTTT. Its protein is CASSAGLAGGEGTDTQYF.